These T cell receptor beta chains were read from a single sample in a study of blood T cells in healthy people across ages. MiXCR, applied by TCRdb to the 5' RACE reads, yields one record per CDR3 protein. This table holds about 730,000 distinct CDR3 sequences, roughly 45% found once. The sample comprised blood. The origin of the receptors is a woman between 55 and 75 years old in good health. Both conserved end residues are part of each CDR3. D genes are given only for firm matches. Rows give clone size only sometimes, using once, few, many, or a class for an expanded clone.

>TRBJ2-1|TRBV6-2/TRBV6-3|-|-
TGTGCCAGCAGTTACTTGATATCCCCCTACAATGAGCAGTTCTTC
CASSYLISPYNEQFF
>TRBJ2-7|TRBV7-3|-|TRBD2
TGTGCCAGCAGCTTAACGGCTAGCGGGAATAACCCCTACAATGAGCAGTACTTC
CASSLTASGNNPYNEQYF
>TRBJ2-7|TRBV20-1|-|-
TGCAGTGCTGGCCCAAGGGGCGAGGCGAACTACGAGCAGTACTTC
CSAGPRGEANYEQYF
>TRBJ2-5|TRBV3-1|few|-
TGTGCCAGCAGCCTGCCGGGGGCCAGTGGAGAGACCCAGTACTTC
CASSLPGASGETQYF
>TRBJ1-1|TRBV20-1|-|-
TGCAGTGCTAGTACGAACAGGGCCCTCATGAACACTGAAGCTTTCTTT
CSASTNRALMNTEAFF
>TRBJ2-3|TRBV29-1|-|-
TGCAGCGTTTATGACAGGCGGGAAGCAGATACGCAGTATTTT
CSVYDRREADTQYF
>TRBJ2-1|TRBV29-1|-|-
TGCAGCGCCAGAAAGCCTTCCAGAGCTGAGCAGTTCTTC
CSARKPSRAEQFF
>TRBJ2-5|TRBV7-2|-|-
TGTGCCAACAGCTTCCCAGGACGGAAAGAGACCCAGTACTTC
CANSFPGRKETQYF
>TRBJ2-5|TRBV7-3|few|-
TGTGCCAGCAGCTTGGGAGGGGGAAATCAAGAGACCCAGTACTTC
CASSLGGGNQETQYF
>TRBJ2-3|TRBV20-1|-|-
TGCAGTGCTCCACCCGGCACAGATACGCAGTATTTT
CSAPPGTDTQYF